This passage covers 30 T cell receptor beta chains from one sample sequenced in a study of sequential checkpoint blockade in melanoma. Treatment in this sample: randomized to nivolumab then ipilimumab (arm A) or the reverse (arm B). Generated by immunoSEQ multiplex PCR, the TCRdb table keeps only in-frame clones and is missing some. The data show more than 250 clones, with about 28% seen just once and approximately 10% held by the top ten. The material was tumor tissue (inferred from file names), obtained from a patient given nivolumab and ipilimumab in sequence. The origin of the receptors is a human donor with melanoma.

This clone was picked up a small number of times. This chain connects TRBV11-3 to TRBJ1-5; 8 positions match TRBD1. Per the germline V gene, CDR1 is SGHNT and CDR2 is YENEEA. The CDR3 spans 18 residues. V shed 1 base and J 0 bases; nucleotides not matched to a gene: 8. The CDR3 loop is CASSLGDRGGNSNQPQHF. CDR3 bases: TGTGCCAGCAGCTTAGGCGACAGGGGAGGAAATAGCAATCAGCCCCAGCATTTT.

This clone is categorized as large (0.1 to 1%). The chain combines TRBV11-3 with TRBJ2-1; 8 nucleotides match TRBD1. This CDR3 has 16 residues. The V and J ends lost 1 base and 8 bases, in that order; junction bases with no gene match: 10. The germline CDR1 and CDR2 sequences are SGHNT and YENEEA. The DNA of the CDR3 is TGTGCCAGCAGCTTAGTCGTAGGACAGGGTCTGTATGAGCAGTTCTTC. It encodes CASSLVVGQGLYEQFF.

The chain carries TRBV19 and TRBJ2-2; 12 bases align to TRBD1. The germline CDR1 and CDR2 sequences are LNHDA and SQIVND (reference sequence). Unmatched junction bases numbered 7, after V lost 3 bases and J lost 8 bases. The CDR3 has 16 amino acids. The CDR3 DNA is TGTGCCAGTAGTATCCTGGGACAGGGGGCGAGGGGGGAGCTGTTTTTT. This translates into CASSILGQGARGELFF.

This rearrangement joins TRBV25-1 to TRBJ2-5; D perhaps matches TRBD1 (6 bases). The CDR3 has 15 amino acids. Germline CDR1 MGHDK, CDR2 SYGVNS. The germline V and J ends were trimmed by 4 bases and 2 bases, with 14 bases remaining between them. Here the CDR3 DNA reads TGTGCCAGCAGTGGCAGGGGACGAGCACAAGAGACCCAGTACTTC. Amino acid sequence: CASSGRGRAQETQYF.

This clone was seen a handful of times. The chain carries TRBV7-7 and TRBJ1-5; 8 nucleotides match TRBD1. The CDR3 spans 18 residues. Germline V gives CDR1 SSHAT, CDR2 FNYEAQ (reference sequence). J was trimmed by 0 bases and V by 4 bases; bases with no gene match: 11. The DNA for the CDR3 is TGTGCCAGCAGCTCCGGACAGGGAAGCCTTTATAGCAATCAGCCCCAGCATTTT. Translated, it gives CASSSGQGSLYSNQPQHF. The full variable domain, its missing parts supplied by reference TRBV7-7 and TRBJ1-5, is GAGVSQSPRYKVTKRGQDVTLRCDPISSHATLYWYQQALGQGPEFLTYFNYEAQPDKSGLPSDRFSAERPEGSISTLTIQRTEQRDSAMYRCASSSGQGSLYSNQPQHFGDGTRLSIL.

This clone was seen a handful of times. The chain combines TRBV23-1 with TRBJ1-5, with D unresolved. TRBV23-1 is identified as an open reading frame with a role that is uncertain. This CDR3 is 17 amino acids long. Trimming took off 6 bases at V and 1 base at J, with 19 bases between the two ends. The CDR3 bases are TGCGCCAGCAGCTTGGAACCCCGGACGAGAAGCAATCAGCCCCAGCATTTT. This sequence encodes CASSLEPRTRSNQPQHF.

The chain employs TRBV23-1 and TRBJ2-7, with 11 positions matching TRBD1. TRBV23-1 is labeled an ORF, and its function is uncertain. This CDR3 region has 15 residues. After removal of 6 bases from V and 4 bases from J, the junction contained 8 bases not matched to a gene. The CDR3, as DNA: TGCGCCAGCAGAGTTGGGGACAGGGGGGGATACGAGCAGTACTTC. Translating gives CASRVGDRGGYEQYF.

Here the CDR3 reads CASSTLLLLAGRTDTQYF. For the CDR3, the DNA is TGTGCCAGCAGTACCTTACTTTTACTAGCGGGCCGCACAGATACGCAGTATTTT. This chain uses TRBV6-8 with TRBJ2-3; 9 nucleotides agree with TRBD2. The CDR3 consists of 18 residues. The junction had 13 bases not matched to a gene; V was cut back by 5 bases and J by 1 base. Germline loops: CDR1 MNHGY, CDR2 SAAAGT.

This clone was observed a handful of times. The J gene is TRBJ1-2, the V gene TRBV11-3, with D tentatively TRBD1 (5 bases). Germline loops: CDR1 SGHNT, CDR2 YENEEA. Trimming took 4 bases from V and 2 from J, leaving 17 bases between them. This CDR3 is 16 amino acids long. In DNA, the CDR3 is TGTGCCAGCAGCTCGCCTGGGGGACGAAAAAACTATGGCTACACCTTC. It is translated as CASSSPGGRKNYGYTF.

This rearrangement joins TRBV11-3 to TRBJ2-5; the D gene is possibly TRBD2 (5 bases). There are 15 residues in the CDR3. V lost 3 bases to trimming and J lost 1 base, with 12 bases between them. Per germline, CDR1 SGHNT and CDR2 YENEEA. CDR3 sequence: CASSFGVSSQETQYF. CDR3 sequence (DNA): TGTGCCAGCAGCTTCGGGGTCTCGAGCCAAGAGACCCAGTACTTC. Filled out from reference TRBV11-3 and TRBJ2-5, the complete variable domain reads EAGVVQSPRYKIIEKKQPVAFWCNPISGHNTLYWYLQNLGQGPELLIRYENEEAVDDSQLPKDRFSAERLKGVDSTLKIQPAELGDSAVYLCASSFGVSSQETQYFGPGTRLLVL.

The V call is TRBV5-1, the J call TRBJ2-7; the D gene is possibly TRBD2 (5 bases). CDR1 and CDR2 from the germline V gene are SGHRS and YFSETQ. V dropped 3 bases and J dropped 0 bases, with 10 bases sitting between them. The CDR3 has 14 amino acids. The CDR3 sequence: CASSSGYSSYEQYF. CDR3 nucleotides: TGCGCCAGCAGCTCGGGGTACAGCTCCTACGAGCAGTACTTC.

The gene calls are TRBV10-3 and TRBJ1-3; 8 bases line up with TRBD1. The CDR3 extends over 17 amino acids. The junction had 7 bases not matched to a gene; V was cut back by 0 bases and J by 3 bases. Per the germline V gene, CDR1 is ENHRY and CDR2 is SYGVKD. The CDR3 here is CAISESLGQGRGNTIYF. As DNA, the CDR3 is TGTGCCATCAGTGAGTCCCTAGGACAGGGACGTGGAAACACCATATATTTT.

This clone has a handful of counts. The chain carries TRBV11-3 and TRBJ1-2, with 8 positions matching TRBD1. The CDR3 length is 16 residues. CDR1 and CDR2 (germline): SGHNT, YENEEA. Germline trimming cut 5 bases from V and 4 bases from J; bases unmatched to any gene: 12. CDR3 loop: CASSPSRGPGFYGYTF. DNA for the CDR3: TGTGCCAGCAGCCCCTCCAGGGGGCCCGGATTCTATGGCTACACCTTC.

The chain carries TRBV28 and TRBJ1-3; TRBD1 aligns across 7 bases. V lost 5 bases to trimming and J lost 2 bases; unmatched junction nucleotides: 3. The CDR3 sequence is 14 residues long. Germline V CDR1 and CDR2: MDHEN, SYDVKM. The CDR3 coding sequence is TGTGCCAGCAGTGAAGACAGGGCTGGAAACACCATATATTTT. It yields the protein CASSEDRAGNTIYF.

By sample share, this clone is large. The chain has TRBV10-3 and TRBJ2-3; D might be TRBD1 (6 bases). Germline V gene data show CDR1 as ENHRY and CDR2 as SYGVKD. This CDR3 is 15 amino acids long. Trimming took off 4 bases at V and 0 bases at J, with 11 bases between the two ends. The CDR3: CAISGIQGSTDTQYF. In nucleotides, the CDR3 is TGTGCCATCAGTGGGATACAGGGTAGCACAGATACGCAGTATTTT.

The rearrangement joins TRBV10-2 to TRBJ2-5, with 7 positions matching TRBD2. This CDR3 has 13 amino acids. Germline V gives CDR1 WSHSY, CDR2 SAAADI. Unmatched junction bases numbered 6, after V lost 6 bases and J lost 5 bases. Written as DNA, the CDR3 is TGCGCCAGCAGGAGACTAGCACTGGAGACCCAGTACTTC. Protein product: CASRRLALETQYF.

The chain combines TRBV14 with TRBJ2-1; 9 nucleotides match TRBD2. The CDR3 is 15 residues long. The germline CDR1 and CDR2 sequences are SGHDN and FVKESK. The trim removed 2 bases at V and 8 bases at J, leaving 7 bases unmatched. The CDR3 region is CASSQRRGGHDEQFF. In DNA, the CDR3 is TGTGCCAGCAGCCAACGGCGGGGGGGCCACGATGAGCAGTTCTTC.

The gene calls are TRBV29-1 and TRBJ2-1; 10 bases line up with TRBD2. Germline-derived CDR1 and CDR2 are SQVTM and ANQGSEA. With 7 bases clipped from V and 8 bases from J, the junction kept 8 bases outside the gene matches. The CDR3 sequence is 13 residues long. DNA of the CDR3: TGCAGCGCGAGCGGGGGGGCCATGGATGAGCAGTTCTTC. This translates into CSASGGAMDEQFF.

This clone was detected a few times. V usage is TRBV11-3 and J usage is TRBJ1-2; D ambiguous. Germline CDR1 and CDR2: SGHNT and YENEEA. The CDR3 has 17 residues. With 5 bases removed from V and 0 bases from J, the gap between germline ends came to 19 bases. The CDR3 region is CASSPKPPGPTNYGYTF. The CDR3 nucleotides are TGTGCCAGCAGCCCGAAGCCCCCGGGTCCAACTAACTATGGCTACACCTTC.

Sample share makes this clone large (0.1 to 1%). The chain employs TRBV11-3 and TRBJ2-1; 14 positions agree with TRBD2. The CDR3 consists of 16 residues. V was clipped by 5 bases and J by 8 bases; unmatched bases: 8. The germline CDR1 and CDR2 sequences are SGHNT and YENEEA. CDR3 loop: CASSPTGLAGVHEQFF. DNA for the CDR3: TGTGCCAGCAGCCCGACGGGACTAGCGGGGGTCCATGAGCAGTTCTTC.

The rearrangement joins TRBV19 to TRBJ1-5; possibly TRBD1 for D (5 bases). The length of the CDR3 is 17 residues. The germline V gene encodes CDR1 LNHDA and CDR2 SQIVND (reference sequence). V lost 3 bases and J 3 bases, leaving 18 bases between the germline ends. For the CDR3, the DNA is TGTGCCAGTAGTATTCCGCTGGGGGAGGGATTCAATCAGCCCCAGCATTTT. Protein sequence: CASSIPLGEGFNQPQHF.

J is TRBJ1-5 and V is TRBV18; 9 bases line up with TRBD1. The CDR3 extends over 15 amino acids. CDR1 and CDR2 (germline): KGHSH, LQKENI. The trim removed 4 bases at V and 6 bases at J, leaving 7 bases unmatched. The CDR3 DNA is TGTGCCAGCTCACTAACAGGGGGCGCGGGTCAGCCCCAGCATTTT. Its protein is CASSLTGGAGQPQHF. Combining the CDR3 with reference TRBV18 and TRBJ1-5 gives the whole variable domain NAGVMQNPRHLVRRRGQEARLRCSPMKGHSHVYWYRQLPEEGLKFMVYLQKENIIDESGMPKERFSAEFPKEGPSILRIQQVVRGDSAAYFCASSLTGGAGQPQHFGDGTRLSIL.

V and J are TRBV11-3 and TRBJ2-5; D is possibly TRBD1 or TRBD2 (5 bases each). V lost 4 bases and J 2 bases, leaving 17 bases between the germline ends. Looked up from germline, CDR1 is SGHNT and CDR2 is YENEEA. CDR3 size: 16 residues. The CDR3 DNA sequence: TGTGCCAGCAGCTCCCCTCGGGGCCCAAAACAAGAGACCCAGTACTTC. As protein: CASSSPRGPKQETQYF.

The CDR3 DNA reads as TGCGCCAGCAGCCAACGGAGGGGGGTCACAGATACGCAGTATTTT. Translated, it gives CASSQRRGVTDTQYF. The V call is TRBV1, the J call TRBJ2-3. TRBV1 is given as a pseudogene. The CDR3 sequence is 15 residues long.

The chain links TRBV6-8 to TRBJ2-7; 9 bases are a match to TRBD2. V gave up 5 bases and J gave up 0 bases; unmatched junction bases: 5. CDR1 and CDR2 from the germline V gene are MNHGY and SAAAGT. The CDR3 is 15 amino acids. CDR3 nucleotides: TGTGCCAGCAGTCCCCCGGGACTAGCCTCCTACGAGCAGTACTTC. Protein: CASSPPGLASYEQYF.

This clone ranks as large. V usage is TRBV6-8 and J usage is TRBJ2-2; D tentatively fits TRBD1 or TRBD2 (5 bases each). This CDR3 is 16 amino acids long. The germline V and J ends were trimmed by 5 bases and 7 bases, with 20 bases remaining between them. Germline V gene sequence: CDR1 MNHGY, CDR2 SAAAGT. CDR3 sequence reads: CASSDTHDGAIGELFF. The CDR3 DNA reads TGTGCCAGCAGTGACACACATGACGGGGCAATCGGGGAGCTGTTTTTT.

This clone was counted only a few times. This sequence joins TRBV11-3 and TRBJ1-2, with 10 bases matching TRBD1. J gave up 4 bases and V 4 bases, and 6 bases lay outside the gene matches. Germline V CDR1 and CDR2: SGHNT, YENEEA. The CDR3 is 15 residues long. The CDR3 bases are TGTGCCAGCAGCTCACCGGGACAGGGGAGCTATGGCTACACCTTC. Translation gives CASSSPGQGSYGYTF.

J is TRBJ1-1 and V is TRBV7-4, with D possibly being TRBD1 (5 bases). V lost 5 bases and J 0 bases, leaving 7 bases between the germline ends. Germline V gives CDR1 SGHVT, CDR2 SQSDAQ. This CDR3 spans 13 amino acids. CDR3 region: CASSRGLNTEAFF. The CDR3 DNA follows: TGTGCCAGCAGCCGGGGGTTGAACACTGAAGCTTTCTTT.

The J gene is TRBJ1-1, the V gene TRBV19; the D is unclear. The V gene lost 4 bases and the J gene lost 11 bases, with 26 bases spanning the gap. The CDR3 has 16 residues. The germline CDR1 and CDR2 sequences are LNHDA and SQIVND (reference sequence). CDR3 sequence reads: CASSSLEGDKESGAFF. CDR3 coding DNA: TGTGCCAGTAGTAGCCTAGAGGGCGACAAGGAATCGGGGGCTTTCTTT.

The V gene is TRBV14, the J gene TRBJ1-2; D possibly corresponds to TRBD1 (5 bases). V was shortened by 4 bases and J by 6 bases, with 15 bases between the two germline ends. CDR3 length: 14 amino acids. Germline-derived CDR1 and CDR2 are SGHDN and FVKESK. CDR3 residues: CASSPGGTGHGYTF. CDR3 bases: TGTGCCAGCAGCCCAGGAGGGACCGGCCATGGCTACACCTTC.